The 3 T cell receptor beta chains presented below share a single source sample, sequenced in a study of blood T cell repertoires in COVID-19. Sequencing was performed with immunoSEQ multiplex PCR; in TCRdb, only in-frame clones are kept and a portion is missing. The data contain approximately 300,000 clones, 85% of them singletons. The sequencing input was PBMCs or T cells enriched from blood (not recorded which). These receptors were obtained from a woman aged 30 to 39 who had been exposed to COVID-19.

The V call is TRBV14, the J call TRBJ2-3; the match to TRBD1 covers 8 bases. The V gene end was trimmed by 3 bases and the J gene end by 3 bases; junction bases not matched to a gene: 5. This CDR3 has 15 amino acids. Germline V gene lookup returns CDR1 SGHDN and CDR2 FVKESK. As DNA, the CDR3 is TGTGCCAGCAGCCATACAGGGGGAGCGACAGATACGCAGTATTTT. As protein: CASSHTGGATDTQYF.

This chain joins TRBV3-1 (or the pseudogene TRBV3-2) and TRBJ1-1; D may be TRBD1 (5 bases). The CDR3 has 14 amino acids. Per germline, CDR1 LGHDT and CDR2 YNNKEL (reference sequence). V was cut by 3 bases and J by 5 bases, with 13 bases left in between. The CDR3 is CASSQGGVGTEAFF. As DNA, the CDR3 is TGTGCCAGCAGCCAGGGGGGAGTAGGGACTGAAGCTTTCTTT.

The chain links TRBV5-6 to TRBJ2-7; the D gene is possibly TRBD1 (5 bases). In germline, CDR1 is SGHDT, CDR2 YYEEEE. CDR3 length equals 15 residues. V gave up 0 bases and J gave up 0 bases, with 10 bases separating them. CDR3 sequence (DNA): TGTGCCAGCAGCTTGGAGGCGGACATCTCCTACGAGCAGTACTTC. Translated, it gives CASSLEADISYEQYF.